The 30 T cell receptor beta chains reported below all come from one sample, sequenced in a study of T cells in women clearing cervical HPV infection (dated by TCRdb to the late 2010s). Libraries came from the immunoSEQ multiplex PCR assay. TCRdb took over this immuneACCESS table, retaining in-frame rearrangements with V and J assigned. Such tables are incomplete; in checked studies, under half of the missing clones stem from an unresolved V gene, and the remainder is unexplained. This specimen's table enumerates roughly 34,000 clones. Less than 8.5% of the sample lies in the top ten. The sample was blood buffy coat. These receptors were collected from a woman between 18 and 69 years old with a cervical HPV16 infection that either progressed to CIN3+ or cleared (not recorded which).

With regard to this clone: With the read ending 3 residues before the CDR3 end, the germline J gene is used to fill in that end. The V call is TRBV7-3, the J call TRBJ1-3; TRBD1 might be the D (5 bases). The CDR3 is made up of 20 amino acids. Trimming shortened V by 1 base and J by 0 bases, and 22 bases separated the two germline ends. The germline V gene encodes CDR1 SGHTA and CDR2 FQGTGA. The DNA read from the CDR3 is TGTGCCAGCAGCTTAAGAACCGGACCCCTGGGGCGAGGCTCTGGAAACACC. Translating gives CASSLRTGPLGRGSGNT. The CDR3 reads in full as CASSLRTGPLGRGSGNTIYF.

Details on this clone: The read finishes 3 residues shy of the CDR3 end, and the germline J gene is used to complete it. This chain connects TRBV6-2 or TRBV6-3 to TRBJ1-1; 9 positions match TRBD1. The CDR3 totals 16 residues. Germline V lookup: CDR1 MNHEY, CDR2 SVGEGT. Germline trimming cut 0 bases from V and 7 bases from J; bases unmatched to any gene: 9. Here the CDR3 reads CASSYSMGTGMGEAFF. Incomplete CDR3 DNA: TGTGCCAGCAGTTACTCGATGGGGACAGGGATGGGTGAA.

Turning to this clone: The read comes to an end 3 residues before the CDR3 does, leaving the germline J gene to fill in the end. This chain connects TRBV19 to TRBJ1-4; D gene ambiguous. CDR1 LNHDA and CDR2 SQIVND come from the germline V gene (reference sequence). The CDR3 contains 15 residues. V lost 4 bases to trimming and J lost 10 bases, with 19 bases between them. CDR3 bases read: TGTGCCAGTAGTACGCAGACCGGGTTCGTCGGAAAA. It encodes CASSTQTGFVGK. The entire CDR3 is CASSTQTGFVGKLFF.

As for this clone: The missing CDR3 end, 3 residues past where the read stops, is filled in from the germline J gene. V and J are TRBV7-2 and TRBJ1-4; perhaps TRBD1 as D (6 bases). Germline V gives CDR1 SGHTA, CDR2 FQGNSA. There are 17 residues in the CDR3. CDR3 loop: CASSLAGGHSGANVLFF. Partial CDR3 DNA: TGTGCCAGCAGCTTAGCCGGGGGGCACTCTGGGGCCAACGTA.

For this clone: From the germline J gene comes the end of the CDR3, since the read stops 3 residues before it. This sequence joins TRBV7-3 and TRBJ2-3, with 9 bases fitting TRBD1. Germline V gives CDR1 SGHTA, CDR2 FQGTGA. The CDR3 consists of 13 residues. The CDR3 protein is CASSWDRAQPQYF. The sequenced CDR3 bases are TGTGCCAGCAGCTGGGACAGGGCCCAGCCG.

Of note for this clone: The read ends 3 residues shy of where the CDR3 ends; the end is completed using the germline J gene. This chain links TRBV23-1 with TRBJ2-3; 7 positions agree with TRBD1. TRBV23-1 qualifies as an ORF whose function is uncertain. The V and J ends lost 0 bases and 0 bases, in that order; junction bases with no gene match: 6. CDR3 size: 17 residues. The sequenced part of the CDR3 DNA is TGCGCCAGCAGTCAATCAGGGGGCAGGGGAAGCACAGATACG. This translates into CASSQSGGRGSTDT. The full CDR3 is CASSQSGGRGSTDTQYF.

Remarks on this clone: The sequenced fragment ends 3 residues before the CDR3 boundary, so the rest is inferred from the germline J gene. This chain joins TRBV7-6 and TRBJ2-5; TRBD1 might be the D (6 bases). The CDR3 has 14 residues. The germline CDR1 and CDR2 sequences are SGHVS and FNYEAQ. Trimming took 0 bases from V and 5 from J, leaving 10 bases between them. The CDR3 here is CASSLAPRGETQYF. The part of the CDR3 DNA that was read is TGTGCCAGCAGCTTAGCGCCGAGGGGGGAGACC. The whole variable domain, remainder taken from reference TRBV7-6 and TRBJ2-5, is GAGVSQSPRYKVTKRGQDVALRCDPISGHVSLYWYRQALGQGPEFLTYFNYEAQQDKSGLPNDRFSAERPEGSISTLTIQRTEQRDSAMYRCASSLAPRGETQYFGPGTRLLVL.

CDR3 DNA (partial): TGTGCCAGCAGGCGCGGACTAGGGGCAGGTTACAATGAG. This codes for CASRRGLGAGYNE. The whole CDR3 region reads CASRRGLGAGYNEQFF. The rearrangement joins TRBV2 to TRBJ2-1, with TRBD2 matching over 7 bases. The CDR3 end lies 3 residues beyond the end of the read and is filled in from the germline J gene. The CDR3 has 16 residues. The ends lost 6 bases at V and 4 bases at J; junction bases unmatched: 12. Germline loops: CDR1 SNHLY, CDR2 FYNNEI.

As to this clone: The read terminates 3 residues before the CDR3 end, so the remaining end is supplied by the germline J gene. The chain is built from TRBV12-3 or TRBV12-4 and TRBJ1-2; D uncertain. The CDR3 contains 17 residues. V was cut by 4 bases and J by 1 base, with 19 bases left in between. The CDR3 DNA, read in part, is TGTGCCAGCAGTTCGTATATTCTCCGGACTAGTAACTATGGC. Translation: CASSSYILRTSNYG. The CDR3 reads in full as CASSSYILRTSNYGYTF.

Comment on this clone: The DNA ends 3 residues before the CDR3 does, and the rest of the CDR3 is filled in from the germline J gene. The chain couples TRBV5-6 to TRBJ2-2; D not resolved. V was trimmed by 1 base and J by 5 bases, leaving 6 bases between them. CDR1 SGHDT and CDR2 YYEEEE come from the germline V gene. This CDR3 contains 13 residues. CDR3 bases read: TGTGCCAGCAGCTTGTCCAGGACCGGGGAG. Its translation: CASSLSRTGE. The CDR3 reads in full as CASSLSRTGELFF.

As regards this clone: The CDR3 goes on 3 residues after the read ends, and that part is filled in from the germline J gene. The chain employs TRBV5-6 and TRBJ1-2, with D tentatively TRBD1 (5 bases). The CDR3 contains 14 residues. The germline gives CDR1 SGHDT, CDR2 YYEEEE. Trimming pared 3 bases from V and 7 bases from J, leaving 16 bases between. The part of the CDR3 DNA that was read is TGTGCCAGCAGCTCCGTCCAGGGAGCCGCTGGC. It is translated as CASSSVQGAAG. The full CDR3 protein reads CASSSVQGAAGYTF.

Details on this clone: The CDR3 end falls 3 residues outside the read, so it is completed with the germline J gene. The rearrangement uses TRBV5-1 and TRBJ1-6; D gene unclear. V was clipped by 5 bases and J by 0 bases, with 6 bases between them. Germline CDR1 reads SGHRS; CDR2 reads YFSETQ. The CDR3 totals 14 residues. CDR3 sequence: CASRSSSYNSPLHF. CDR3 DNA, as far as it was read: TGCGCCAGCAGGTCTAGCTCCTATAATTCACCC.

Comment on this clone: Sequencing ends 3 residues short of the CDR3 end; the germline J gene provides the rest. The chain couples TRBV7-6 to TRBJ1-4; D is unresolved. V lost 5 bases and J lost 7, with 14 bases in between. CDR1 and CDR2 from the germline V gene are SGHVS and FNYEAQ. This CDR3 region has 14 residues. The sequenced part of the CDR3 DNA is TGTGCCAGCAGCAGGGTCGTAGGTAGTGAAAAA. Translating it yields CASSRVVGSEK. The entire CDR3 is CASSRVVGSEKLFF.

The sequenced CDR3 bases are TGCAGTGCTATAGCGGGGGCCAACACCGGGGAG. This sequence encodes CSAIAGANTGE. The CDR3 in full is CSAIAGANTGELFF. The V and J genes are TRBV20-1 and TRBJ2-2; 9 bases are shared with TRBD2. The read falls 3 residues short of the CDR3 end, and the missing part is taken from the germline J gene. Germline CDR1 reads DFQATT; CDR2 reads SNEGSKA (reference sequence). V was pared by 4 bases and J by 2 bases, with 2 bases of the junction left unmatched. The length of the CDR3 is 14 residues.

For this clone: Coverage ceases 3 residues before the CDR3 finishes, and the germline J gene fills in the end. The chain employs TRBV6-4 and TRBJ2-7; D gene unclear. Germline V CDR1 and CDR2: MRHNA, SNTAGT. The CDR3 totals 13 residues. The ends were cut back, 7 bases at V and 0 bases at J, with 10 bases in the middle. CDR3 sequence: CASTGLGSYEQYF. The sequenced part of the CDR3 DNA is TGTGCCAGCACGGGTTTGGGCTCCTACGAG.

Comments on this clone: Sequencing ends 3 residues short of the CDR3 end; the germline J gene provides the rest. Other DNA sequences in the sample encode the same CDR3. The chain has TRBV5-1 and TRBJ1-3, with TRBD1 identical over 10 bases. The CDR3 is 14 residues long. From germline, CDR1 is SGHRS and CDR2 YFSETQ. CDR3: CASRLGTGAPVIYF. CDR3 bases read: TGCGCCAGCAGACTCGGGACAGGGGCCCCCGTA.

For this clone: The read falls 3 residues short of the CDR3 end, and the missing part is taken from the germline J gene. The chain couples TRBV19 to TRBJ2-5; 10 nucleotides agree with TRBD1. The germline V gene encodes CDR1 LNHDA and CDR2 SQIVND (reference sequence). Trimming cost V 4 bases and J 4 bases; bases outside gene matches: 3. The CDR3 loop spans 14 amino acids. The CDR3 bases that were read are TGTGCCAGTAGTAAGACAGGGGGCGTAGAGACC. Its protein product is CASSKTGGVET. The full CDR3 is CASSKTGGVETQYF.

With respect to this clone: Its ends do not fully match the called genes, so a read error is possible. The CDR3 end lies 3 residues beyond the end of the read and is filled in from the germline J gene. The chain uses TRBV29-1 and TRBJ2-3; TRBD1 aligns across 8 bases. Germline loops: CDR1 SQVTM, CDR2 ANQGSEA. There are 13 residues in the CDR3. The CDR3 is CSVDRTGTETQYF. The CDR3 DNA, read in part, is TGCAGCGTAGACCGGACAGGGACAGAGACG.

A word on this clone: The CDR3 extends 3 residues past the end of the read, so its final part is completed from the germline J gene. This sequence joins TRBV18 and TRBJ1-2, with D possibly TRBD1 on 5 matching bases. This CDR3 spans 15 amino acids. Looked up from germline, CDR1 is KGHSH and CDR2 is LQKENI. CDR3 in amino acids: CASSPPGGGTDTYTF. CDR3 DNA (partial): TGTGCCAGCTCACCTCCGGGGGGAGGCACAGATACC.

About this clone itself: With the read ending 3 residues before the CDR3 end, the germline J gene is used to fill in that end. The chain joins TRBV11-2 to TRBJ2-1; the D is unclear. CDR1 is SGHAT, CDR2 FQNNGV, per germline. V was trimmed by 4 bases and J by 6 bases, leaving 10 bases between them. The CDR3 contains 13 residues. The CDR3 sequence is CASSSPYFNEQFF. The sequenced part of the CDR3 DNA is TGTGCCAGCAGCTCGCCCTATTTCAATGAG.

A remark on this clone: The read comes to an end 3 residues before the CDR3 does, leaving the germline J gene to fill in the end. This rearrangement joins TRBV6-2 or TRBV6-3 to TRBJ1-2; the D gene is possibly TRBD1 (5 bases). CDR3 length equals 13 residues. Looked up from germline, CDR1 is MNHEY and CDR2 is SVGEGT. The CDR3 is CAGHGREGRGYTF. The CDR3 bases that were read are TGTGCCGGACACGGACGGGAAGGGAGAGGC.

Regarding this clone: The read comes to an end 3 residues before the CDR3 does, leaving the germline J gene to fill in the end. This chain uses TRBV7-3 with TRBJ2-3, with TRBD2 matching 11 bases. Germline-derived CDR1 and CDR2 are SGHTA and FQGTGA. CDR3 size: 15 residues. J lost 4 bases, V lost 5 bases, and 5 bases had no gene match. Partial CDR3 DNA: TGTGCCAGCAGCCTCCCGACTAGCGGGGCAGATACG. Translating gives CASSLPTSGADT. In full, the CDR3 reads CASSLPTSGADTQYF.

The sequenced CDR3 bases are TGTGCCAGCCCCCCAGGTCTTTGGGATGAG. Translating gives CASPPGLWDE. The entire CDR3 protein reads CASPPGLWDEQFF. J is TRBJ2-1 and V is TRBV3-1 (or the pseudogene TRBV3-2); D unclear. The CDR3 extends 3 residues past the end of the read, so its final part is completed from the germline J gene. Germline CDR1 LGHDT, CDR2 YNNKEL (reference sequence). The CDR3 contains 13 residues. V gave up 8 bases and J gave up 8 bases, with 16 bases separating them.

As for this clone: Read coverage stops 3 residues before the CDR3 terminus; the germline J gene supplies the remainder. The rearrangement joins TRBV10-3 to TRBJ1-2; weak D call: TRBD1 (6 bases). CDR1 is ENHRY, CDR2 SYGVKD, per germline. The CDR3 contains 14 residues. The DNA read from the CDR3 is TGTGCCATCAGTGAGTCGAGGTCAGGGGAAGGC. This gives the protein CAISESRSGEG. The whole CDR3 protein reads CAISESRSGEGYTF.

With regard to this clone: The read ends 3 residues shy of where the CDR3 ends; the end is completed using the germline J gene. V is TRBV20-1 and J is TRBJ2-7; 9 nucleotides line up with TRBD1. CDR3 length: 14 amino acids. Germline V gives CDR1 DFQATT, CDR2 SNEGSKA (reference sequence). After removal of 2 bases from V and 6 bases from J, the junction contained 8 bases not matched to a gene. This CDR3 reads CSARIGTGSAEQYF. Incomplete CDR3 DNA: TGCAGTGCTAGAATTGGGACAGGGTCGGCCGAG.

As regards this clone: The sequenced fragment ends 3 residues before the CDR3 boundary, so the rest is inferred from the germline J gene. This sequence joins TRBV6-2 or TRBV6-3 and TRBJ1-3, with D maybe TRBD1 (6 bases). CDR3 length equals 13 residues. Germline CDR1 is MNHEY and CDR2 is SVGEGT. CDR3 DNA, as far as it was read: TGTGCCACCCAGATTGGGGGGGCGGGGTTA. Its protein is CATQIGGAGL. The whole CDR3 reads CATQIGGAGLIYF.

Remarks on this clone: Coverage ceases 3 residues before the CDR3 finishes, and the germline J gene fills in the end. The rearrangement links TRBV9 to TRBJ1-4; TRBD1 is a possible D gene (5 bases). Trimming shortened V by 3 bases and J by 7 bases, and 10 bases separated the two germline ends. This CDR3 region has 13 residues. Germline V gene lookup returns CDR1 SGDLS and CDR2 YYNGEE. This CDR3 is CASSEQGGEKLFF. The part of the CDR3 DNA that was read is TGTGCCAGCAGCGAGCAGGGTGGTGAAAAA.

To note about this clone: The read terminates 3 residues ahead of where the CDR3 ends, so the germline J gene completes it. The chain uses TRBV5-1 and TRBJ2-1; D may be TRBD1 (6 bases). Germline lookup yields CDR1 SGHRS and CDR2 YFSETQ. V was clipped by 1 base and J by 5 bases, with 16 bases between them. The CDR3 is 16 amino acids. CDR3 loop: CASSLTTGNYHNEQFF. Partial CDR3 DNA: TGCGCCAGCAGCTTGACCACAGGGAACTACCACAATGAG.

Incomplete CDR3 DNA: TGCGCCAGCAGCTTCGACAGAGCCTACGAG. This codes for CASSFDRAYE. The whole CDR3 protein is CASSFDRAYEQYF. The rearrangement uses TRBV5-1 and TRBJ2-7, with D possibly matching TRBD1 (5 bases). The read terminates 3 residues before the CDR3 end, so the remaining end is supplied by the germline J gene. V lost 2 bases and J lost 2, with 8 bases in between. The CDR3 totals 13 residues. CDR1 is SGHRS and CDR2 is YFSETQ in the germline V gene.

Points on this clone: The CDR3 extends 3 residues past the end of the read, so its final part is completed from the germline J gene. V usage is TRBV6-2 or TRBV6-3 and J usage is TRBJ2-4, with 14 bases matching TRBD2. V lost 2 bases and J lost 4; bases outside the gene matches: 4. The CDR3 has 17 amino acids. Germline lookup yields CDR1 MNHEY and CDR2 SVGEGT. CDR3 sequence reads: CASSYRLAGGPKNIQYF. Partial CDR3 DNA: TGTGCCAGCAGTTACAGACTAGCGGGGGGGCCAAAAAACATT.